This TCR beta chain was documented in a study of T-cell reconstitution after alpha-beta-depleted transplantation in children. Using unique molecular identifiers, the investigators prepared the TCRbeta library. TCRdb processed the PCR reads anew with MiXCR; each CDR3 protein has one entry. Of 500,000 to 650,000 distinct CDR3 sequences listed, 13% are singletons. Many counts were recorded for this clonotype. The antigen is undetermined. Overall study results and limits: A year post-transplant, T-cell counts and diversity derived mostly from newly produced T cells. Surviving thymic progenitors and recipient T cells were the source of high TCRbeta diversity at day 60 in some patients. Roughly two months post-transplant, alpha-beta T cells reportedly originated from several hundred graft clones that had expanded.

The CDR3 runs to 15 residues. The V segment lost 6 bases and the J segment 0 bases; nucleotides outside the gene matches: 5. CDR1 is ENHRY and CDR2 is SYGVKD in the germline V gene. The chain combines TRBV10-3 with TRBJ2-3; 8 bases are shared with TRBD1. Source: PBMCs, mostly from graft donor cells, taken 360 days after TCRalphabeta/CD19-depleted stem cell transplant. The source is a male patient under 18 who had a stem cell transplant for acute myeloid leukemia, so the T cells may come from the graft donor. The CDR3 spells CAIRRQGISTDTQYF. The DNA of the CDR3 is TGTGCCATCAGAAGACAGGGGATAAGCACAGATACGCAGTATTTT.